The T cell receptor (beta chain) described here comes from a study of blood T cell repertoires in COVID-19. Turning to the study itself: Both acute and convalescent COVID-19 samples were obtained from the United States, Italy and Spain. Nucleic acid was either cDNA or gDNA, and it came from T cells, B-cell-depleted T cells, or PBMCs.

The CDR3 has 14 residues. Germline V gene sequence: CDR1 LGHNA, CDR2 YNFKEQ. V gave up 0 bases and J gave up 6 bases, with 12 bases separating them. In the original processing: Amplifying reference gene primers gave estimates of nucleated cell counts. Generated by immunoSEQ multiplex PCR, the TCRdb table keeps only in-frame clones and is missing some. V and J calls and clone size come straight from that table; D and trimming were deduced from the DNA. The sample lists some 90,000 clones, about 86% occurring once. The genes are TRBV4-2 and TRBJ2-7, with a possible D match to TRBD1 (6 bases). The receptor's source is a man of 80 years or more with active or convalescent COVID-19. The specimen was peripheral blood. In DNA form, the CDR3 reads TGTGCCAGCAGCCAAGATATCGTAGGGGGCGAGCAGTACTTC. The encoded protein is CASSQDIVGGEQYF.